The rows below give T cell receptor beta chains drawn from one sample of a study of cytomegalovirus exposure and HLA in healthy donors. TCRdb's copy holds only in-frame clones and misses some; the assay was immunoSEQ multiplex PCR. The table lists 150,000 to 200,000 clones, roughly 80% of them singletons, with over 4% in the top ten. Sequences were obtained from PBMCs. The receptors originated from a man over 45 in good health and CMV-seropositive. Both conserved end residues are part of each CDR3. The D gene is left open where the match is weak. Size tells how often a clone was seen (once, few, many) or the class of an expanded clone, and some rows leave it out.

TRBV5-6	TRBD2	TRBJ2-1	-	TGTGCCAGCAGCTTGGCGGCTAGCGGGGGGCCACCCAATGAGCAGTTCTTC	CASSLAASGGPPNEQFF
TRBV19	-	TRBJ2-6	-	TGTGCCAGTAGTTTCTTCCAGGGAGGTGGGGCCAACGTCCTGACTTTC	CASSFFQGGGANVLTF
TRBV5-4	TRBD1	TRBJ2-1	-	TGTGCCAGCAGCCCCGACAGGGGTAGCCACAATGAGCAGTTCTTC	CASSPDRGSHNEQFF
TRBV5-1	TRBD2	TRBJ2-2	-	TGCGCCAGCAGCTTTGGACTAGCGGGCTACACCGGGGAGCTGTTTTTT	CASSFGLAGYTGELFF
TRBV5-1	-	TRBJ1-2	-	TGCGCCAGCAGCACGCGGGCAGACGGGGGCTACACCTTC	CASSTRADGGYTF
TRBV7-2	-	TRBJ1-5	-	TGTGCCAGCAGCTTAGGGGGTCGGGGGACGGAACACAATCAGCCCCAGCATTTT	CASSLGGRGTEHNQPQHF
TRBV5-1	TRBD1	TRBJ1-6	-	TGCGCCAGCAGGTTCGGACAGGGTCCTAATTCACCCCTCCACTTT	CASRFGQGPNSPLHF
TRBV21-1	-	TRBJ1-5	-	TGTGCCCTACCCGAATCCCGGGGGTCTCAGCCCCAGCATTTT	CALPESRGSQPQHF
TRBV5-1	TRBD1	TRBJ1-4	-	TGCGCCAGCAGCATCCAAGGACAGGGGGCGGGTGAAAAACTGTTTTTT	CASSIQGQGAGEKLFF
TRBV7-3	-	TRBJ1-1	-	TGTGCCAGCAGCTTGTGGGCGAACACTGAAGCTTTCTTT	CASSLWANTEAFF
TRBV7-2	-	TRBJ1-3	-	TGTGCCAGCAGCTTAGACGGTAGCTCTGGAAACACCATATATTTT	CASSLDGSSGNTIYF
TRBV9	-	TRBJ1-6	-	TGTGCCAGCAGCGTAGGAATGGAGAATTCACCCCTCCACTTT	CASSVGMENSPLHF
TRBV5-5	TRBD2	TRBJ2-1	-	TGTGCCAGCAGCCCTAATAGCGGGGCCTCCTACAATGAGCAGTTCTTC	CASSPNSGASYNEQFF
TRBV19	TRBD1	TRBJ2-5	-	TGTGCCAGTAGTAACAGGGGCGAAGAGACCCAGTACTTC	CASSNRGEETQYF
TRBV6-5	TRBD1	TRBJ2-5	-	TGTGCCAGCAGTACCACAGGGGGAGGAGAGACCCAGTACTTC	CASSTTGGGETQYF
TRBV2	TRBD1	TRBJ1-1	-	TGTGCCAGCATTACAGGGGGGATGAACACTGAAGCTTTCTTT	CASITGGMNTEAFF
TRBV19	-	TRBJ1-2	-	TGTGCCGCTGGAAGGGGATCTGGCGGCTACACCTTC	CAAGRGSGGYTF
TRBV5-1	TRBD1	TRBJ2-1	-	TGCGCCAGCAGCGAGACAGGGCCCTCCTACAATGAGCAGTTCTTC	CASSETGPSYNEQFF
TRBV7-2	TRBD1	TRBJ1-5	-	TGTGCCAGCCATCCCGGGACAGGGGGCGGCAATCAGCCCCAGCATTTT	CASHPGTGGGNQPQHF
TRBV9	-	TRBJ2-5	-	TGTGCCAGCAGCGTAGACTCTAGTCAAGAGACCCAGTACTTC	CASSVDSSQETQYF
TRBV21-1	-	TRBJ2-7	-	TGTGCCAGCCTGAGGGGACTAGCGGGCCATTCCTACGAGCAGTACTTC	CASLRGLAGHSYEQYF
TRBV5-1	-	TRBJ2-3	-	TGCGCCAGCAGCTTGGTCCTCCGGGACACAGATACGCAGTATTTT	CASSLVLRDTDTQYF
TRBV28	-	TRBJ1-6	-	TGTGCCAGCAGTTTAGTTGCGACAAAGAATTCACCCCTCCACTTT	CASSLVATKNSPLHF
TRBV5-4	-	TRBJ1-2	-	TGTGCCAGCAGCTTGCGGGGAACCTACGGCTACACCTTC	CASSLRGTYGYTF
TRBV29-1	-	TRBJ2-7	once	TGCAGCGTTGTGATGGACAACTCCTACGAGCAGTACTTC	CSVVMDNSYEQYF
TRBV27	TRBD2	TRBJ2-5	once	TGTGCCAGCAGTTTATCACCTTTAGCGGGAATCCGAGAGACCCAGTACTTC	CASSLSPLAGIRETQYF
TRBV9	-	TRBJ2-7	-	TGTGCCAGCAGCGTAGGGGGAACGGGACACTACGAGCAGTACTTC	CASSVGGTGHYEQYF
TRBV5-1	TRBD2	TRBJ2-1	-	TGCGCCAGCAGCTCTACTAGCGGGGGTATAAATGAGCAGTTCTTC	CASSSTSGGINEQFF
TRBV28	-	TRBJ2-7	-	TGTGCCAGCAGTCCCTCCTTAGGCCGGGCCTACGAGCAGTACTTC	CASSPSLGRAYEQYF
TRBV27	-	TRBJ1-5	-	TGTGCCAGCAGCTACAGGGACAGCAATCAGCCCCAGCATTTT	CASSYRDSNQPQHF
TRBV7-9	TRBD1	TRBJ2-7	-	TGTGCCAGCAGCTATACAGGGGGCGGCTCCGGGCAGTACTTC	CASSYTGGGSGQYF
TRBV27	-	TRBJ2-2	few	TGTGCCAGCAGTTTGGGTGGGGGGATTAAACGGGAGCTGTTTTTT	CASSLGGGIKRELFF
TRBV10-3	-	TRBJ2-2	-	TGTGCCATCGGGGACTACACCGGGGAGCTGTTTTTT	CAIGDYTGELFF
TRBV19	-	TRBJ1-2	-	TGTGCCAGTAGTATGGAGGGTTGGGTTTTTCGTGGCTACACCTTC	CASSMEGWVFRGYTF
TRBV25-1	-	TRBJ1-2	-	TGTGCCAGCAGTCCGGGGGGTCGATATGGCTACACCTTC	CASSPGGRYGYTF
TRBV28	TRBD1	TRBJ1-1	-	TGTGCCAGCAGCCTAGGGGGCTCGGCTGAAGCTTTCTTT	CASSLGGSAEAFF
TRBV7-2	-	TRBJ1-2	-	TGTGCCAGCAGCTTAGCCCCCCCGGACTATGGCTACACCTTC	CASSLAPPDYGYTF
TRBV7-9	-	TRBJ2-2	few	TGTGCCAGCAGTCTAGAGGGAACCGGGGAGCTGTTTTTT	CASSLEGTGELFF
TRBV5-1	-	TRBJ2-7	few	TGCGCCAGCAGCTTGTTTAGTGGGCCTTCTTACGAGCAGTACTTC	CASSLFSGPSYEQYF
TRBV5-5	-	TRBJ2-1	-	TGTGCCAGCAGCCTGAGCGGTGGCTCCTACAATGAGCAGTTCTTC	CASSLSGGSYNEQFF
TRBV6-1	-	TRBJ1-1	-	TGTGCCAGCAGTCCGAGGAGGAACACTGAAGCTTTCTTT	CASSPRRNTEAFF
TRBV27	-	TRBJ1-6	-	TGTGCCAGCAGTAGAAAGGCAGGTGGGAGCTCCTATAATTCACCCCTCCACTTT	CASSRKAGGSSYNSPLHF
TRBV7-3	-	TRBJ2-3	-	TGTGCCAGCAGCTTATGGGCGGGGCCCACAGATACGCAGTATTTT	CASSLWAGPTDTQYF
TRBV6-5	-	TRBJ1-5	-	TGTGCCAGCAACCCTGGAGGTTTAGGCAATCAGCCCCAGCATTTT	CASNPGGLGNQPQHF
TRBV2	TRBD1	TRBJ2-7	-	TGTGCTGCGCAGGGGGTCAACGAGCAGTACTTC	CAAQGVNEQYF
TRBV28	TRBD1	TRBJ1-1	few	TGTGCCAGCACCCCACAGGGGAAATCTTTGAACACTGAAGCTTTCTTT	CASTPQGKSLNTEAFF
TRBV5-1	-	TRBJ2-7	-	TGCGCCAGCAGCTTGGCCCACACCTCCTACGAGCAGTACTTC	CASSLAHTSYEQYF
TRBV9	TRBD1	TRBJ1-1	-	TGTGCCAGCAGCGAAACAGGGGTTACTGAAGCTTTCTTT	CASSETGVTEAFF
TRBV4-1	-	TRBJ1-5	-	TGCGCCAGCAGCCAAGATAGGGCAGGGAGGGGGGGCAATCAGCCCCAGCATTTT	CASSQDRAGRGGNQPQHF
TRBV5-1	TRBD1	TRBJ1-2	-	TGCGCCAGCAGCTTAACGGGACAGGGGGCGGTAGGCTATGGCTACACCTTC	CASSLTGQGAVGYGYTF
TRBV5-4	TRBD1	TRBJ2-7	-	TGTGCCAGCAGCCCCGGACAGGGGGCTGGCGAGCAGTACTTC	CASSPGQGAGEQYF
TRBV7-8	-	TRBJ1-1	-	TGTGCCAGCAGCTTAGGAGGAGACACTGAAGCTTTCTTT	CASSLGGDTEAFF
TRBV10-2	-	TRBJ2-3	-	TGCGCCAGCAATAGGCGGGCTGCAGATACGCAGTATTTT	CASNRRAADTQYF
TRBV29-1	-	TRBJ2-7	-	TGCAGCGTGAAAAGATCTACCTACGAGCAGTACTTC	CSVKRSTYEQYF
TRBV28	TRBD1	TRBJ2-5	-	TGTGCCAGCAGTGGACAGGGTCCGCTCCAAGAGACCCAGTACTTC	CASSGQGPLQETQYF
TRBV4-1	-	TRBJ1-4	-	TGCGCCAGCAGCCAAGGGGCTGGGGGCTCGCGAAATGAAAAACTGTTTTTT	CASSQGAGGSRNEKLFF
TRBV19	TRBD1	TRBJ1-1	-	TGTGCCAGTAGCCCTCCCAGGGGGAGTACTGAAGCTTTCTTT	CASSPPRGSTEAFF
TRBV27	TRBD2	TRBJ2-2	-	TGTGCCAGCAGTTTGGAGGGGAGCGGGAATCGGGAGCTGTTTTTT	CASSLEGSGNRELFF
TRBV7-9	-	TRBJ1-2	-	TGTGCCATAGGGGACTCGGGCTATGGCTACACCTTC	CAIGDSGYGYTF